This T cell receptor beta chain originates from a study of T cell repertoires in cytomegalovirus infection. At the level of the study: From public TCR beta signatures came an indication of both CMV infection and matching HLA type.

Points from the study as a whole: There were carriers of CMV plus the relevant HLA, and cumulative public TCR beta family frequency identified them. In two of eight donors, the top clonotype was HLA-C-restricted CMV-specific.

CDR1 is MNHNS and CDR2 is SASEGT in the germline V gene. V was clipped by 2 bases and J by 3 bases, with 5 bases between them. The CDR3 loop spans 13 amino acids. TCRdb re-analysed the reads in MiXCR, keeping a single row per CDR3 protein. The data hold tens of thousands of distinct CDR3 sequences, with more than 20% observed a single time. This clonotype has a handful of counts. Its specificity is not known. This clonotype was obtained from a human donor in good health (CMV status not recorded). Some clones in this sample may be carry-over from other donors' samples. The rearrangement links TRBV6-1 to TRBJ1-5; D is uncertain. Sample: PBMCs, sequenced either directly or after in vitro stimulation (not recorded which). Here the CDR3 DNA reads TGTGCCAGCAGTGAACAGGTCAATCAGCCCCAGCATTTT. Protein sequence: CASSEQVNQPQHF.